The rows below give T cell receptor beta chains drawn from one sample of a study of tumor and adjacent non-tumor tissue in lung cancer. TCRdb reanalysed the multiplex PCR reads using MiXCR and keeps one entry per CDR3 protein. The sample carries some 120,000 distinct CDR3 sequences, roughly 67% recorded once. Input material: lung tumor tissue. These receptors all stem from a man aged 25-40 years with non-small cell lung cancer. Both conserved end residues are part of each CDR3. A D gene is named only where the DNA matches it firmly. Only some rows state a clone size, as once, few, many or a class for expanded clones.

>TRBV5-4|TRBJ2-5|few|.
TGTGTCAGCAGCTTGGCAGGGGCAATGACCCAGCACTTC
CVSSLAGAMTQHF
>TRBV20-1|TRBJ2-5|.|.
TGCAGTGCTAGGTTACTAGTGGGAGGAGCAGAGACCCAGTACTTC
CSARLLVGGAETQYF
>TRBV29-1|TRBJ2-7|.|.
TGCAGCTTCGGACTGAACTCCTACGAGCAGTACTTC
CSFGLNSYEQYF
>TRBV25-1|TRBJ1-4|.|.
TGTGCCAGCAGTGAAGGGGACCGAGGTTACGGACTGTTTTTT
CASSEGDRGYGLFF
>TRBV12-5|TRBJ1-6|.|.
TGTGCTGGTGGTTCGAATACAGGGCCTGGGGCCCTCCACTTT
CAGGSNTGPGALHF
>TRBV29-1|TRBJ2-7|.|TRBD2
TGCAGTGTTGACTCCGGGACTAGTACTTACGAGCAGTACTTC
CSVDSGTSTYEQYF
>TRBV11-3|TRBJ2-5|.|TRBD2
TGTGCCAGCAGCTCCCCGCGCGGGAGTAAGGAAGAGACCCAGTACTTC
CASSSPRGSKEETQYF
>TRBV29-1|TRBJ2-5|.|.
TGCAGCGTTGTTAGCTGGAGACGACTCGAGACCCACTACTTC
CSVVSWRRLETHYF
>TRBV11-2|TRBJ1-1|.|.
.
CASSRVWGQGNTEALF
>TRBV9|TRBJ2-3|once|.
TGTACCAGCAGCCCCTCTGGAGATACGAAGTATTTT
CTSSPSGDTKYF
>TRBV11-3|TRBJ2-3|.|TRBD2
TGTGCCAGCAGCAAGGGGACTAGCGGGCGGCCAGATACGCAGTATTTT
CASSKGTSGRPDTQYF
>TRBV2|TRBJ2-5|.|.
TGTGCCAGCAGTGACAGAGAGACCCAGTACTTC
CASSDRETQYF
>TRBV5-6|TRBJ2-6|.|.
TGTGCCAGCAACGGCCGCGGGTCGGGGGCCAACGCCCTGACTTTC
CASNGRGSGANALTF
>TRBV20-1|TRBJ2-1|.|.
TGCAGTGCGACAACAGCGTGGGTCTATGAGCAGTTCTTC
CSATTAWVYEQFF
>TRBV12-3/TRBV12-4|TRBJ2-1|.|.
TGTGCCAGTAAGAGGCAGGGAGCACACAATGAGCAGTTCTTC
CASKRQGAHNEQFF
>TRBV4-1|TRBJ2-7|.|.
TGCGCCAGCAGCCAAGATGAGACGGGAATTACGTACGAGCAGTATTTC
CASSQDETGITYEQYF
>TRBV6-2/TRBV6-3|TRBJ1-5|many|.
TGTGCCAGCAGTTCTCTGGGCGGCAATCGCAATCAGCCCCAGCATTTT
CASSSLGGNRNQPQHF
>TRBV11-2|TRBJ2-5|.|.
TGTGCCAGTAGCCCCCAGGAGACCCAGTGCTTC
CASSPQETQCF
>TRBV20-1|TRBJ2-2|.|.
TGCAGTCCTAGCAGTCAGTCGACCGGGGAGCTGTTTTTT
CSPSSQSTGELFF
>TRBV4-3|TRBJ2-7|.|.
TGCACCAGCAGCCTAGATGTGTCCTCGTACCGCTACGAGCAGTACTTC
CTSSLDVSSYRYEQYF
>TRBV5-1|TRBJ1-1|many|TRBD1
TGCGCCAGCAGCTTGGTGGGACAGGGTAAGAACACTGAAGCTTTCTTT
CASSLVGQGKNTEAFF
>TRBV11-3|TRBJ2-5|.|.
TGTACCGGCAGCTTGCCAGGACAAGAGACCCAGTACTTC
CTGSLPGQETQYF
>TRBV20-1|TRBJ2-1|.|TRBD2
TGCGGTGCCAGGACTAGCGGAGGGGCGGAGTTCTTC
CGARTSGGAEFF
>TRBV6-2/TRBV6-3|TRBJ1-5|many|.
TGTGCCAGCAGTTACTCGGCCCGAAATCAGCCCCAGCATTTT
CASSYSARNQPQHF
>TRBV20-1|TRBJ2-1|.|.
TGCGGTGCTAGGCGTCTAGGATCCTACAATGAGCAGTTCTTT
CGARRLGSYNEQFF
>TRBV20-1|TRBJ2-1|once|TRBD2
TGCAGTGCTCGTACTAGCGGGGGTTGCAATGAGTGGTTCTTC
CSARTSGGCNEWFF